This entry lists 2 T cell receptor beta chains sequenced from one sample in a study of blood T cell repertoires in COVID-19. Profiled with immunoSEQ multiplex PCR; TCRdb holds only in-frame clones, not every one. Of some 180,000 clones listed, roughly 85% are singletons. Sequenced input: peripheral blood. The receptor set was obtained from an older woman with acute or convalescent COVID-19.

This chain connects TRBV24-1 to TRBJ2-3; 7 bases align to TRBD1. There are 11 residues in the CDR3. Germline trimming cut 5 bases from V and 9 bases from J; bases unmatched to any gene: 1. Germline CDR1 and CDR2: KGHDR and SFDVKD. CDR3 DNA: TGTGCCACCAGTGCGGGACAGACGCAGTATTTT. Translating gives CATSAGQTQYF.

This clone was seen only once. The V call is TRBV5-1, the J call TRBJ2-7; TRBD2 matches 7 bases. This CDR3 has 15 amino acids. The germline CDR1 and CDR2 sequences are SGHRS and YFSETQ. Trimming removed 3 bases from V and 5 bases from J; junction bases left unmatched: 11. The CDR3 sequence is CASSSPPGAGNEQYF. CDR3 nucleotide sequence: TGCGCCAGCAGCTCCCCCCCGGGAGCGGGGAACGAGCAGTACTTC.